These 13 T cell receptor beta chains were sequenced from one sample in a study of vaccination effects on CD4 cells after COVID-19. Repertoires were generated with immunoSEQ multiplex PCR, while TCRdb's copy carries only in-frame clones and drops some. The data hold under 25,000 clones, with about 70% observed a single time. Sequencing in the ViraFEST assay came after antigen-specific CD4+ T cells had been expanded with viral peptide pools, which were used to stimulate PBMC. When less than 12 days of culture had elapsed, CD4+ T cells were isolated. The person was diagnosed with PCR-confirmed SARS-CoV-2 infection between March and December 2020. Antigen specificity for these receptors is unknown. Sequenced material: CD4+ T cells from PBMCs cultured with SARS-CoV-2 spike peptides, taken before COVID-19 vaccination. The source of these receptors is a human donor who had a prior SARS-CoV-2 infection.

The rearrangement links TRBV7-2 to TRBJ2-1, with TRBD2 matching 10 bases. Germline V gives CDR1 SGHTA, CDR2 FQGNSA. The CDR3 runs to 16 residues. V lost 5 bases and J lost 7; bases outside the gene matches: 11. DNA for the CDR3: TGTGCCAGCAGCCGCGTACTAGCGGGAACATTAAATGAGCAGTTCTTC. This translates into CASSRVLAGTLNEQFF.

CDR3 nucleotide sequence: TGTGCTAGTGGTTTGTCAACGGGACAGGGGTCCTACGAGCAGTACTTC. Its protein product is CASGLSTGQGSYEQYF. The V gene is TRBV12-5, the J gene TRBJ2-7; 10 bases agree with TRBD1. The CDR3 spans 16 residues. Germline V CDR1 and CDR2: LGHNT, FRNRAP. V dropped 2 bases and J dropped 1; count of bases not matched to a gene: 5.

This rearrangement joins TRBV11-3 to TRBJ2-6; 9 nucleotides align to TRBD1. The trim removed 4 bases at V and 5 bases at J, leaving 12 bases unmatched. Looked up from germline, CDR1 is SGHNT and CDR2 is YENEEA. The CDR3 covers 18 residues. CDR3 coding DNA: TGTGCCAGCAGCTCTGGTAGGGACAGGGACACTTGGGCCAACGTCCTGACTTTC. It specifies CASSSGRDRDTWANVLTF.

This rearrangement joins TRBV5-1 to TRBJ2-6; a possible D gene is TRBD1 (5 bases). Per the germline V gene, CDR1 is SGHRS and CDR2 is YFSETQ. V was trimmed by 4 bases and J by 0 bases, leaving 11 bases between them. The CDR3 covers 16 residues. CDR3 residues: CASSPGHRSGANVLTF. The DNA for the CDR3 is TGCGCCAGCAGCCCCGGACATCGCTCTGGGGCCAACGTCCTGACTTTC.

The chain is built from TRBV5-6 and TRBJ2-1; D not certain. Looked up from germline, CDR1 is SGHDT and CDR2 is YYEEEE. This CDR3 region has 16 residues. The V gene lost 0 bases and the J gene lost 5 bases, with 15 bases spanning the gap. The CDR3 sequence is CASSLAIDRENNEQFF. Written as DNA, the CDR3 is TGTGCCAGCAGCTTGGCCATTGATAGAGAGAACAATGAGCAGTTCTTC.

This chain links TRBV5-6 with TRBJ2-3; 10 bases are shared with TRBD2. Looked up from germline, CDR1 is SGHDT and CDR2 is YYEEEE. CDR3 size: 15 residues. The trim removed 3 bases at V and 1 base at J, leaving 2 bases unmatched. The CDR3 DNA sequence: TGTGCCAGCAGCTCCGGGACTAGCGGCACAGATACGCAGTATTTT. Amino acids: CASSSGTSGTDTQYF.

This chain connects TRBV5-4 to TRBJ2-7; D tentatively fits TRBD1 or TRBD2 (7 bases each). Germline CDR1 SGHNT, CDR2 YYREEE (reference sequence). This CDR3 spans 18 amino acids. V was shortened by 4 bases and J by 0 bases, with 23 bases between the two germline ends. The CDR3 bases are TGTGCCAGCAGCCGCGGACATAGCAGGGGGGGAAGCTCCTACGAGCAGTACTTC. It translates to CASSRGHSRGGSSYEQYF.

This clone was seen a single time. The chain carries TRBV27 and TRBJ1-1; 10 bases align to TRBD1. After removal of 7 bases from V and 4 bases from J, the junction contained 12 bases not matched to a gene. CDR1 MNHEY and CDR2 SMNVEV come from the germline V gene (reference sequence). CDR3 length: 16 amino acids. CDR3 loop: CASTARDRGGGTEAFF. CDR3 sequence (DNA): TGTGCCAGCACTGCCCGGGACAGGGGAGGAGGCACTGAAGCTTTCTTT.

This sequence joins TRBV7-2 and TRBJ2-7, with 10 bases identical to TRBD1. Germline-derived CDR1 and CDR2 are SGHTA and FQGNSA. Germline trimming cut 5 bases from V and 6 bases from J; bases unmatched to any gene: 10. The CDR3 spans 15 residues. CDR3 sequence reads: CASSPIKGQGTEQYF. The CDR3 nucleotides are TGTGCCAGCAGCCCGATAAAGGGACAGGGGACCGAGCAGTACTTC.

This clone was detected only a few times. The CDR3 spells CASKAGAIDTGEKLFF. The CDR3 nucleotides are TGCGCCAGCAAGGCAGGGGCCATCGACACTGGTGAAAAACTGTTTTTT. The chain joins TRBV5-1 to TRBJ1-4; D may be TRBD1 (6 bases). V was clipped by 6 bases and J by 7 bases, with 22 bases between them. CDR3 length equals 16 residues. The germline V gene encodes CDR1 SGHRS and CDR2 YFSETQ.

V is TRBV5-1 and J is TRBJ1-1, with 10 bases identical to TRBD1. The CDR3 length is 14 residues. Germline V gene data show CDR1 as SGHRS and CDR2 as YFSETQ. V trimming: 6 bases; J trimming: 3 bases; junction bases outside the gene matches: 5. CDR3 bases: TGCGCCAGCACCCCCGGGACAGGGGACACTGAAGCTTTCTTT. It codes for CASTPGTGDTEAFF.

The V call is TRBV3-1 (or the pseudogene TRBV3-2), the J call TRBJ2-3; D unclear. The CDR3 runs 15 residues. Deletions cut 0 bases from V and 0 bases from J, with 7 bases between. From germline, CDR1 is LGHDT and CDR2 YNNKEL (reference sequence). The CDR3 loop is CASSQDPSSTDTQYF. The DNA of the CDR3 is TGTGCCAGCAGCCAAGACCCCTCAAGCACAGATACGCAGTATTTT.

V usage is TRBV15 and J usage is TRBJ1-4, with no clear D. With 0 bases removed from V and 0 bases from J, the gap between germline ends came to 8 bases. The CDR3 has 16 amino acids. Germline V gene data show CDR1 as LNHNV and CDR2 as YYDKDF (reference sequence). The CDR3 DNA reads TGTGCCACCAGCAGAGACCCAGGAGCAACTAATGAAAAACTGTTTTTT. Its protein is CATSRDPGATNEKLFF.